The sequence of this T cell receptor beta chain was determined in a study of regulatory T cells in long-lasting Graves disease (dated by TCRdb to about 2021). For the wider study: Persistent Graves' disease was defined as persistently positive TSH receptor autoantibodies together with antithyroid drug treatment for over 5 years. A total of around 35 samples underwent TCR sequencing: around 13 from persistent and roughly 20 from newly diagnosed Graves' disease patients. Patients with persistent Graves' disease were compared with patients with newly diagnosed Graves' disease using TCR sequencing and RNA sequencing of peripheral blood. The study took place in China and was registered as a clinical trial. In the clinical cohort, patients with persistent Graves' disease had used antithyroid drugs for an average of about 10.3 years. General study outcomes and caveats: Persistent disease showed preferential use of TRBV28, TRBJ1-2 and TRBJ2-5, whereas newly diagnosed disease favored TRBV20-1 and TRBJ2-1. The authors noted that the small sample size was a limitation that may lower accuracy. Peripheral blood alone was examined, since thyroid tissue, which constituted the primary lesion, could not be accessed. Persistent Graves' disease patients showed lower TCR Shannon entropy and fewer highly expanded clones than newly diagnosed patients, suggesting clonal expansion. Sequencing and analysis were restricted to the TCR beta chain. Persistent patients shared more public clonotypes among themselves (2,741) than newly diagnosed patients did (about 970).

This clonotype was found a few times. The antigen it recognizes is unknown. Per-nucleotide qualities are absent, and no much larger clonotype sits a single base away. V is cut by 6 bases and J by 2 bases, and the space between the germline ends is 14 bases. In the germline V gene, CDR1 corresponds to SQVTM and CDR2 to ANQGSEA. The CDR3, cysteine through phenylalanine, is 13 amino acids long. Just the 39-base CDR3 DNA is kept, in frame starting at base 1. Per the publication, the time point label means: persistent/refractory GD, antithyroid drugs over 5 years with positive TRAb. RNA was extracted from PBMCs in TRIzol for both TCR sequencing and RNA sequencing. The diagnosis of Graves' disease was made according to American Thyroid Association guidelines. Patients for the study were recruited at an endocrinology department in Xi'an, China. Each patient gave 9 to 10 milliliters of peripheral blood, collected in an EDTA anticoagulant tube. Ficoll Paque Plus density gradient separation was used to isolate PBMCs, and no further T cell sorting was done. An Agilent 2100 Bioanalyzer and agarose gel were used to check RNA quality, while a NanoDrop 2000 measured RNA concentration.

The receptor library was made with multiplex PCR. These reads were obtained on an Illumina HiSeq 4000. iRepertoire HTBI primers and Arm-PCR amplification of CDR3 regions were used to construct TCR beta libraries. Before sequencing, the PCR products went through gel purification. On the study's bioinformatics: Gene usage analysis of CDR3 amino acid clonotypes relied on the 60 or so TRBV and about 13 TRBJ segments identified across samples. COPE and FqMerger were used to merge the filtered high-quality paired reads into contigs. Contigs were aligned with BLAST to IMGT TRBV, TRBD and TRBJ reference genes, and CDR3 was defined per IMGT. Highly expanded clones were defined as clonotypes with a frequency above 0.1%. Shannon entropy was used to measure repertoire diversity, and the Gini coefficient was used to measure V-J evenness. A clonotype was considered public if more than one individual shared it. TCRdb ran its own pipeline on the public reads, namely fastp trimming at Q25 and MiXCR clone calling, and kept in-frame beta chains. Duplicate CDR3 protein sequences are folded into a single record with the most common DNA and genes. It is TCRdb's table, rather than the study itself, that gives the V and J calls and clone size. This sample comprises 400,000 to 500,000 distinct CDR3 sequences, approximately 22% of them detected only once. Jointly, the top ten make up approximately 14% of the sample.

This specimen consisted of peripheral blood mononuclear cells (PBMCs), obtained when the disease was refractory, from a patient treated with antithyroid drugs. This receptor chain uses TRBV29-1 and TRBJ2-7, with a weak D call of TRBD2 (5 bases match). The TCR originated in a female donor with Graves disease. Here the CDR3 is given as CSVLADYPYEQYF. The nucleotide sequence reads TGCAGCGTGCTAGCAGACTACCCCTACGAGCAGTACTTC.